These 22 T cell receptor beta chains originate from one sample sequenced in a study of beta chain features in type 1 diabetes. General study points: Moderate but significant shortening of TCRB CDR3s was recorded in all four CD4+ subsets from Type 1 diabetes patients.

These TCRs are of unknown antigen specificity. Reverse transcribing all isolated RNA meant expressed TCRB transcripts were sequenced. Sequenced by immunoSEQ multiplex PCR; TCRdb stores in-frame clones only, minus some. The sample holds about 150,000 clones, about an eighth seen once. Sequenced material: central memory CD4+ T cells from blood. Receptors were obtained from a man aged 18 to 30 with type 1 diabetes.

This clone occurred a few times. J is TRBJ1-1 and V is TRBV19, with a tentative D call TRBD1 (6 bases). V was clipped by 6 bases and J by 1 base, with 9 bases between them. The CDR3 length is 13 residues. Germline CDR1 LNHDA, CDR2 SQIVND (reference sequence). CDR3 region: CASSPRGNTEAFF. The CDR3 coding sequence is TGTGCCAGTAGCCCCAGGGGGAACACTGAAGCTTTCTTT.

The V call is TRBV28, the J call TRBJ1-1; D is undetermined. The CDR3 runs to 16 residues. With 4 bases removed from V and 3 bases from J, the gap between germline ends came to 18 bases. Per the germline V gene, CDR1 is MDHEN and CDR2 is SYDVKM. This chain's CDR3 is CASSSPGDPEDTEAFF. The CDR3 bases are TGTGCCAGCAGTTCCCCCGGAGACCCAGAGGACACTGAAGCTTTCTTT. Complete variable domain (other parts from reference TRBV28 and TRBJ1-1): DVKVTQSSRYLVKRTGEKVFLECVQDMDHENMFWYRQDPGLGLRLIYFSYDVKMKEKGDIPEGYSVSREKKERFSLILESASTNQTSMYLCASSSPGDPEDTEAFFGQGTRLTVV.

This clone has more than one count but fewer than ten. J is TRBJ1-1 and V is TRBV5-1; D might be TRBD1 (5 bases). V lost 7 bases and J 2 bases, leaving 15 bases between the germline ends. CDR3 length equals 14 residues. The germline gives CDR1 SGHRS, CDR2 YFSETQ. CDR3 DNA: TGCGCCAGCTCAGATCAGGGACTAAACACTGAAGCTTTCTTT. Protein: CASSDQGLNTEAFF.

The chain couples TRBV5-4 to TRBJ2-5; 8 positions match TRBD1. Germline CDR1 is SGHNT and CDR2 is YYREEE (reference sequence). V lost 1 base to trimming and J lost 2 bases; unmatched junction nucleotides: 4. The CDR3 spans 15 residues. The CDR3 nucleotides are TGTGCCAGCAGCTTGCGACAGGGGCGTCAAGAGACCCAGTACTTC. Its translation: CASSLRQGRQETQYF.

This clone was picked up a small number of times. This rearrangement joins TRBV30 to TRBJ2-7, with D possibly matching TRBD2 (6 bases). Germline CDR1 and CDR2: GTSNPN and SVGIG (reference sequence). V was pared by 1 base and J by 2 bases, with 9 bases between. This CDR3 comprises 13 residues. This CDR3 reads CAWSGGVTYEQYF. The DNA for the CDR3 is TGTGCCTGGAGTGGGGGGGTAACCTACGAGCAGTACTTC.

The chain combines TRBV5-1 with TRBJ1-5; the match to TRBD1 covers 12 bases. V was clipped by 2 bases and J by 6 bases; unmatched bases: 6. This CDR3 is 16 amino acids long. CDR1 SGHRS and CDR2 YFSETQ come from the germline V gene. Written as DNA, the CDR3 is TGCGCCAGCAGCTTATCCGGGACAGGGGGCGGTCAGCCCCAGCATTTT. Its protein is CASSLSGTGGGQPQHF.

The chain recombines TRBV6-5 with TRBJ2-7, with 10 bases aligning to TRBD2. The junction had 2 bases not matched to a gene; V was cut back by 9 bases and J by 3 bases. Germline CDR1 and CDR2: MNHEY and SVGAGI. The CDR3 length is 12 residues. CDR3 in amino acids: CASRTSGYEQYF. DNA for the CDR3: TGTGCCAGTCGGACTAGCGGCTACGAGCAGTACTTC.

This clone has a handful of counts. The chain recombines TRBV19 with TRBJ1-2; perhaps TRBD1 as D (6 bases). The CDR3 consists of 16 residues. Germline V lookup: CDR1 LNHDA, CDR2 SQIVND (reference sequence). The V end was cut by 0 bases, the J end by 4 bases, with 15 bases between. The CDR3 DNA reads TGTGCCAGTAGTATAGAACAAACCGGGACACTCTATGGCTACACCTTC. Translating it yields CASSIEQTGTLYGYTF.

This rearrangement joins TRBV27 to TRBJ2-7; 7 positions match TRBD1. The CDR3 covers 14 residues. V gave up 5 bases and J gave up 4 bases; unmatched junction bases: 8. Germline assignment: CDR1 MNHEY and CDR2 SMNVEV (reference sequence). CDR3 coding DNA: TGTGCCAGCAGTCCGACAGGGAAAGGGTACGAGCAGTACTTC. This codes for CASSPTGKGYEQYF.

CDR3 DNA: TGTGCCAGCAGCTTCCCATTAAACACCATATATTTT. The encoded protein is CASSFPLNTIYF. The J gene is TRBJ1-3, the V gene TRBV7-2; D is uncertain. Germline assignment: CDR1 SGHTA and CDR2 FQGNSA. The V and J ends lost 3 bases and 6 bases respectively, with 6 bases between them. This CDR3 contains 12 residues.

This chain links TRBV18 with TRBJ2-3; TRBD2 might be the D (6 bases). The CDR3 runs 12 residues. Germline V CDR1 and CDR2: KGHSH, LQKENI. Trimming shortened V by 10 bases and J by 6 bases, and 14 bases separated the two germline ends. Written as DNA, the CDR3 is TGTGCCACCGGGCGGGGACGGGATACGCAGTATTTT. This sequence encodes CATGRGRDTQYF.

This clone came up a few times. The chain has TRBV6-4 and TRBJ1-2; D is unresolved. This CDR3 region has 14 residues. In germline, CDR1 is MRHNA, CDR2 SNTAGT. Between the trimmed V and J ends, which lost 0 bases and 6 bases, there was a span of 11 bases. The CDR3 DNA sequence: TGTGCCAGCAGTGACTCGACGCGGCTCCATGGCTACACCTTC. Its translation is CASSDSTRLHGYTF.

CDR3 in DNA: TGTGCCAGCAGTAGGGGAACTAATGAAAAACTGTTTTTT. Translation: CASSRGTNEKLFF. The rearrangement links TRBV7-9 to TRBJ1-4; tentatively, D is TRBD1 (5 bases). Trimming cost V 6 bases and J 1 base, with 6 bases left between them. The length of the CDR3 is 13 residues. Germline CDR1 is SEHNR and CDR2 is FQNEAQ (reference sequence).

This clone was counted between two and nine times. Compared with germline, one end of the junction differs, possibly owing to a read error. The J gene is TRBJ2-2, the V gene TRBV29-1; no clear D. The CDR3 has 11 amino acids. Germline V gene sequence: CDR1 SQVTM, CDR2 ANQGSEA. CDR3 protein: CSVQDTGELFF. The CDR3 DNA reads as TGCAGCGTTCAAGACACCGGGGAGCTGTTTTTT.

Only a few counts were recorded for this clone. J is TRBJ1-2 and V is TRBV7-9; D remains unclear. With 5 bases removed from V and 5 bases from J, the gap between germline ends came to 12 bases. From germline, CDR1 is SEHNR and CDR2 FQNEAQ (reference sequence). CDR3 length: 13 residues. The CDR3 nucleotides read TGTGCCAGCAGCCCTCCCGGCCTTTATGGCTACACCTTC. Its protein is CASSPPGLYGYTF.

This clone has just a few counts. V gene TRBV6-1 combines with J gene TRBJ2-3, with TRBD1 identical over 8 bases. Trimming cost V 1 base and J 2 bases; bases outside gene matches: 5. The CDR3 spans 16 residues. Looked up from germline, CDR1 is MNHNS and CDR2 is SASEGT. This chain's CDR3 is CASSEGRTGFTDTQYF. The CDR3, as DNA: TGTGCCAGCAGTGAAGGAAGGACAGGGTTCACAGATACGCAGTATTTT.

This clone has more than one count but fewer than ten. V and J are TRBV7-2 and TRBJ2-1; 11 bases agree with TRBD1. This CDR3 region has 13 residues. The trim removed 6 bases at V and 10 bases at J, leaving 5 bases unmatched. The germline V gene encodes CDR1 SGHTA and CDR2 FQGNSA. CDR3 region: CASRRTGGAEQFF. The CDR3 nucleotides are TGTGCCAGCAGACGGACAGGGGGCGCGGAGCAGTTCTTC.

The gene calls are TRBV4-1 and TRBJ2-3, with TRBD2 matching over 7 bases. V gave up 4 bases and J gave up 2 bases; unmatched junction bases: 9. CDR1 is MGHRA and CDR2 is YSYEKL in the germline V gene. The CDR3 is made up of 16 amino acids. CDR3 sequence (DNA): TGCGCCAGCAGCCTCGGGGAGGGAACAGCCACAGATACGCAGTATTTT. Its translation is CASSLGEGTATDTQYF.

The chain uses TRBV19 and TRBJ2-1; the match to TRBD1 covers 11 bases. Germline CDR1 LNHDA, CDR2 SQIVND (reference sequence). The CDR3 is 14 amino acids. V was pared by 7 bases and J by 4 bases, with 3 bases of the junction left unmatched. In nucleotides, the CDR3 is TGTGCCAGTACCGGGACAGGGGGGTACAATGAGCAGTTCTTC. Residues: CASTGTGGYNEQFF.

This clone has just a few counts. J is TRBJ1-2 and V is TRBV2; D gene uncertain. CDR1 is SNHLY and CDR2 is FYNNEI in the germline V gene. Trimming cost V 5 bases and J 0 bases, with 7 bases left between them. The CDR3 has 13 residues. CDR3 sequence: CASSPGTNYGYTF. The CDR3 coding sequence is TGTGCCAGCAGTCCCGGGACTAACTATGGCTACACCTTC.

This clone has a count of ten or more. V is TRBV28 and J is TRBJ2-7; D ambiguous. V gave up 2 bases and J gave up 0 bases, with 8 bases separating them. Germline CDR1 MDHEN, CDR2 SYDVKM. CDR3 length equals 14 residues. The CDR3 reads CASSLTASSYEQYF. CDR3 DNA sequence: TGTGCCAGCAGTTTAACGGCGAGCTCCTACGAGCAGTACTTC.

This chain uses TRBV7-2 with TRBJ1-1; the D gene is possibly TRBD1 (5 bases). Germline CDR1 reads SGHTA; CDR2 reads FQGNSA. This CDR3 is built from 16 residues. Trimming removed 5 bases from V and 0 bases from J, with 16 bases in between. The CDR3 DNA is TGTGCCAGCAGCACCCGGGACCTAACTTTGAACACTGAAGCTTTCTTT. Its translation is CASSTRDLTLNTEAFF.